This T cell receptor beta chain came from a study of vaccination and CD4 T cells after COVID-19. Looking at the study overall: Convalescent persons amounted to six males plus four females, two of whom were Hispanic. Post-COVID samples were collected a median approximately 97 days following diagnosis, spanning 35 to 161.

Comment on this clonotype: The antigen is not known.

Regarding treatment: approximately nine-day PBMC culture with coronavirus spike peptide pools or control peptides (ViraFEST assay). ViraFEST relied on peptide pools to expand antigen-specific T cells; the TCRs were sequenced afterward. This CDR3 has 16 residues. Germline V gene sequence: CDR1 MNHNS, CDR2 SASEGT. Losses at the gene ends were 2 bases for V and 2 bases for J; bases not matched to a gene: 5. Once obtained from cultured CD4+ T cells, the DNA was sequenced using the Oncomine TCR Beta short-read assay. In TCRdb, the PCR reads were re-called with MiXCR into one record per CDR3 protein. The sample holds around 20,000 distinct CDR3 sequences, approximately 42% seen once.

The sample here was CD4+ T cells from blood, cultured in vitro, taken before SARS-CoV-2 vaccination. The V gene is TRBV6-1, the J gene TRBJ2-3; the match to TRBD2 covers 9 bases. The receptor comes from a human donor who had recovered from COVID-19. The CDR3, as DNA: TGTGCCAGCAGTGAAAGGGCGGGAGGGCCCACAGATACGCAGTATTTT. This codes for CASSERAGGPTDTQYF.